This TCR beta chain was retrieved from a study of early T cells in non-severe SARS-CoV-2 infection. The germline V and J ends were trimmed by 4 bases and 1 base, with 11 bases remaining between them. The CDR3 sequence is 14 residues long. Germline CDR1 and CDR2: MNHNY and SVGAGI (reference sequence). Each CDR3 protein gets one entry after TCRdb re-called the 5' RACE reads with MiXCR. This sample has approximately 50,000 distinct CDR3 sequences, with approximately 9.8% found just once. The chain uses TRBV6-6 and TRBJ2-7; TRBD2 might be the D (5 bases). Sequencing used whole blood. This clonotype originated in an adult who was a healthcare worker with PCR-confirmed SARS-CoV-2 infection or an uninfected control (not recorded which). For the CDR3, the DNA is TGTGCCAGCAGTTTACTGACGGGATCCTACGAGCAGTACTTC. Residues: CASSLLTGSYEQYF.